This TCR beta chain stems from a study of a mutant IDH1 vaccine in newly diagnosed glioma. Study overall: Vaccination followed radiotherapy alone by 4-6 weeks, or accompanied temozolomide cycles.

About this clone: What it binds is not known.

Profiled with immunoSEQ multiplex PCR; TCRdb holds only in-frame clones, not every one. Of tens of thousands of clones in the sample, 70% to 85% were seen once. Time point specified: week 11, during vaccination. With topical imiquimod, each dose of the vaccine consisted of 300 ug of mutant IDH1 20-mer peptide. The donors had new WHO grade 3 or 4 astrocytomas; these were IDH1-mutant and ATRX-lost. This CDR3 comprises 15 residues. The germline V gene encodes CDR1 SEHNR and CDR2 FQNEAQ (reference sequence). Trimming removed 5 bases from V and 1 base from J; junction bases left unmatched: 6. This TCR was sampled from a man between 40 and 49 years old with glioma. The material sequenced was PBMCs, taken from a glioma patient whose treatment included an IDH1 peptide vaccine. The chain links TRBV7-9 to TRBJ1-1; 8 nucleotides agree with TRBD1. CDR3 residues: CASSPTGGTNTEAFF. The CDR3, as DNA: TGTGCCAGCAGCCCCACAGGGGGTACGAACACTGAAGCTTTCTTT.